Sequencing of this TCR beta chain was carried out in a study of T cell responses to AZD1222 COVID-19 vaccine. Study conclusions and caveats: Spike regions recognized by vaccine-associated CD4 TCRs spanned the protein, led by 160-218 and 743-854. Recipients of two AZD1222 doses showed rising Spike-specific TCR breadth and depth.

About this clone: Antigen specificity is unknown.

Sequenced by immunoSEQ multiplex PCR; TCRdb stores in-frame clones only, minus some. The sample comprises 80,000 or so clones, over 75% of which are singletons, and around 3.4% rests with the top ten. Trimming stripped 2 bases from V and 3 bases from J, with 6 bases between. The CDR3 has 13 amino acids. Germline-derived CDR1 and CDR2 are SGHRS and YFSETQ. Timing groups of about 4 and about 12 weeks for second doses were pooled. This chain connects TRBV5-1 to TRBJ1-5; D gene uncertain. The TCR sequence derives from an adult who received the AZD1222 COVID-19 vaccine. The starting material was peripheral blood, obtained 28 days after the second AZD1222 dose. CDR3 amino acids: CASSFDANQPQHF. CDR3 DNA: TGCGCCAGCAGCTTTGACGCCAATCAGCCCCAGCATTTT. Complete variable domain (other parts from reference TRBV5-1 and TRBJ1-5): KAGVTQTPRYLIKTRGQQVTLSCSPISGHRSVSWYQQTPGQGLQFLFEYFSETQRNKGNFPGRFSGRQFSNSRSEMNVSTLELGDSALYLCASSFDANQPQHFGDGTRLSIL.